Below, one T cell receptor beta chain is given with its context. The antigen it binds to is not known. This CDR3 is missing its conserved last phenylalanine or tryptophan, likely due to a read error. No DNA is shown, since the ends of the CDR3 on it are uncertain; the CDR3 is the one TCRdb lists. Library construction relied on multiplex PCR. Reads for this sample came from an Illumina HiSeq 2500. TCRbeta libraries were constructed through three rounds of nested PCR with primers (Table S4) according to protocols adapted from ARM-PCR. Before sequencing, PCR products of 200-500 bp were cut from the gel and purified using the QIAquick gel extraction kit. The paper's processing steps were these. Trimmomatic was used to clean the reads, FLASH was used to merge the reads into complete CDR3 sequences, and MiTCR was used to assign the reads to V(D)J germline segments. Clonal diversity was calculated as the inverse Simpson's index using VDJtools. Productive reads were defined as in-frame sequences without a premature stop codon. TCRdb applied fastp at Q25 and MiXCR to the public reads, then kept only in-frame beta chains. Under each unique CDR3 protein, matching rows form one entry showing the most common genes and DNA. Clone size and V and J calls follow TCRdb, not the original study. This sample comprises fewer than 130,000 distinct CDR3 sequences, roughly 84% of them detected only once. The top ten hold 20% to 25% of the sample.

RNA was extracted from bulk unsorted tissue and checked for quality with a NanoDrop ND-1000 and an Agilent 2100. All donors had newly diagnosed lung cancer, had not received prior chemotherapy, and were admitted for thoracic surgery in China between August and November 2014. Patients with previous radiotherapy or chemotherapy, or with another concurrent cancer, were excluded from the study. Surgical tissue pieces of roughly 1-2 cm3 were preserved in RNAlater solution and were kept at -80 degrees C until use. This record belongs to a study of tumor and adjacent non-tumor tissue in lung cancer listed by TCRdb under 2018. For the wider study: Of the cohort, eleven to twelve patients had adenocarcinoma, 2 had squamous cell carcinoma and 1 had small cell lung cancer. A total of fewer than 150 million productive TCRbeta reads were generated by sequencing, corresponding to an average of about 4.17 million reads per sample. Among the approximately 15 patients, ages ranged from roughly 31 to 80 years, some ten were men and 5 were women, and disease was TNM stage I to III. Bulk TCRbeta repertoires were compared between lung tumor tissue and matched distant non-tumor lung tissue obtained from more than 12 lung cancer patients. For each patient, one tumor sample and one normal lung sample were taken, giving about 31 paired specimens that underwent TCRbeta CDR3 sequencing. Paper-wide results and their limitations: In normal lung, the top 100 clones accounted for a significantly larger cumulative share of the repertoire than in tumor tissue. TCR diversity (inverse Simpson) was significantly higher in tumor than in normal lung tissue (roughly 430 vs 170, P = 0.0075, Mann-Whitney U test). Because peripheral blood was not sequenced, the blood TCRbeta repertoires of the lung cancer patients in the study went unexamined. The cohort had only about 15 patients, and the authors noted that larger samples and more detailed clinical data are needed. TCR diversity was significantly higher in younger patients, and greater tumor TCR diversity was associated with shorter overall survival and shorter disease-free survival. Neither the sequencing platform nor unique molecular identifiers are named or mentioned anywhere in the methods.

The CDR3 sequence runs 15 residues, both termini included. CDR1 and CDR2, looked up from the germline V gene, are WSHSY and SAAADI. The specimen was lung tumor tissue. The chain uses TRBV10-2 and TRBJ2-1; the table calls TRBD1, which could not be checked here. The sequence was obtained from a man between 65 and 85 years old with non-small cell lung cancer. CDR3 sequence: CASRSPGPSPHELFI.